This T cell receptor beta chain was sequenced for a study of blood T cell repertoires in COVID-19. The CDR3 spans 15 residues. Germline lookup yields CDR1 SGHNT and CDR2 YENEEA. V lost 5 bases and J 6 bases, leaving 18 bases between the germline ends. The authors' processing: From reference gene primer amplification, estimates of nucleated cell counts were derived. Libraries were prepared by immunoSEQ multiplex PCR; TCRdb keeps only in-frame clonotypes and omits some of them. D and trimming come from the DNA, and the V and J calls and clone size come from that table. The sample lists roughly 68,000 clones, about 85% occurring once.

The receptor was derived from a woman aged 45-65 years with COVID-19, enrolled during active disease. The chain employs TRBV11-3 and TRBJ2-3; D is perhaps TRBD2 (5 bases). The sample taken for sequencing was peripheral blood. The CDR3 loop is CASSPDPTGIDTQYF. DNA for the CDR3: TGTGCCAGCAGCCCCGACCCCACGGGGATCGATACGCAGTATTTT.